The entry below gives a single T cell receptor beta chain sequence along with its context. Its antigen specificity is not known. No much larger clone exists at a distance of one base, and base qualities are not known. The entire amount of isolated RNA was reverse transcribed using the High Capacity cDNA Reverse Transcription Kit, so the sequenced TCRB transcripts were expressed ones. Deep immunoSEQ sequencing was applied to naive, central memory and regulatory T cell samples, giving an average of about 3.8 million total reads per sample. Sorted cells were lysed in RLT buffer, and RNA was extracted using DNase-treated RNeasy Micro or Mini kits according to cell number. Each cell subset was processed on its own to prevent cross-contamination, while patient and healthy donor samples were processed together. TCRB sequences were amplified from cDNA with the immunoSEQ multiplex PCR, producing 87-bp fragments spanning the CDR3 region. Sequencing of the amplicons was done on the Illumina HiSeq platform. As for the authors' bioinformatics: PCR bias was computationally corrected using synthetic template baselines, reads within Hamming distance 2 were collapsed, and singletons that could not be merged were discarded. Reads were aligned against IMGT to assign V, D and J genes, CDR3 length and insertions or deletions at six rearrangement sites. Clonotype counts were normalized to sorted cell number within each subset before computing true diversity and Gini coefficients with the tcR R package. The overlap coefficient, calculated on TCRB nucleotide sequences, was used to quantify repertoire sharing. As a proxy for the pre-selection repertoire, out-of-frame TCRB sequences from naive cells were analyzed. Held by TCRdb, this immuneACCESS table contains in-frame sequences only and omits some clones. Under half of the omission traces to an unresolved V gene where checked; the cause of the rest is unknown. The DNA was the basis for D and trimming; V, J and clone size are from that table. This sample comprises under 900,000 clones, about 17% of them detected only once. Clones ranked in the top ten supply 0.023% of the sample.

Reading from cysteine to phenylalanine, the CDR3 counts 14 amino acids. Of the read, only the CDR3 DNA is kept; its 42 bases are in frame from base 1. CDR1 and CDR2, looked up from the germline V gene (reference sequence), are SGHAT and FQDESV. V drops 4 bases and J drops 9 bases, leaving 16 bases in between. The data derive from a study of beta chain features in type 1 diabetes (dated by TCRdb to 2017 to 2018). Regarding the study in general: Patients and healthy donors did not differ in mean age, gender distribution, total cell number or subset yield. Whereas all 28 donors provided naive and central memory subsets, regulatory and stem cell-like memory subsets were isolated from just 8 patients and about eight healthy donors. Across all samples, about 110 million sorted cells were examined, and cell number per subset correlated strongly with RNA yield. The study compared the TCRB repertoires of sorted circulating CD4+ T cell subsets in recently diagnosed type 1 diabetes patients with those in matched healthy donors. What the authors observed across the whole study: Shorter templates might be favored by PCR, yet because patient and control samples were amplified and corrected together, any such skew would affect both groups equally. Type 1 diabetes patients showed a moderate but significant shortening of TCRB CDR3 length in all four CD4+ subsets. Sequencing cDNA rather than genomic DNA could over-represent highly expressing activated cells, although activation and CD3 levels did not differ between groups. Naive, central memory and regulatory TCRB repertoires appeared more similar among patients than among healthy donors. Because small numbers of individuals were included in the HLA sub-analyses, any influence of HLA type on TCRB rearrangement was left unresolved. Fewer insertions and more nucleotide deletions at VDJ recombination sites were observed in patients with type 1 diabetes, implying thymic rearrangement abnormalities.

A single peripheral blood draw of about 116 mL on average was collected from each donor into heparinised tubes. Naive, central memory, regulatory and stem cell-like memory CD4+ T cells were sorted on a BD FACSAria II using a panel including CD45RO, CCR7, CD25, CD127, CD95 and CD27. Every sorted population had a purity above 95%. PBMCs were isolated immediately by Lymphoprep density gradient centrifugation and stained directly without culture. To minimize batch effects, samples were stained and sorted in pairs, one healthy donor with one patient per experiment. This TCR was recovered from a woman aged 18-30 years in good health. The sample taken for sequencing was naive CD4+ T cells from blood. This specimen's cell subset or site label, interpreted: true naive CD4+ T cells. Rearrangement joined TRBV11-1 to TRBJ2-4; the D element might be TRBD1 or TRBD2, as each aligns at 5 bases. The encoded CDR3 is CASSSSTRGSIQYF. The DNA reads TGTGCCAGCAGCTCATCCACTAGGGGATCCATTCAGTACTTC.